The next 26 T cell receptor beta chains were all read from a single sample in a study of vaccination effects on CD4 cells after COVID-19. The data were produced by immunoSEQ multiplex PCR, yet TCRdb's version contains in-frame clones alone and is incomplete. The table shows some 60,000 clones, with 60% to 80% occurring only once. ViraFEST used viral peptide pools to expand antigen-specific CD4+ T cells before sequencing. CD4+ T cells were isolated after around 10 days of culture. People in the vaccine group had not been infected with SARS-CoV-2 before, and their nucleocapsid antibodies were negative. Their specific antigens are unknown. This sample comprised CD4+ T cells from PBMCs cultured with HCoV-NL63 spike peptides, obtained before COVID-19 vaccination. The receptor source for this set is a human donor who received a COVID-19 vaccine.

The V and J genes are TRBV30 and TRBJ2-5; 7 positions agree with TRBD1. V shed 3 bases, J shed 5 bases, and the junction held 12 bases outside the gene matches. Germline CDR1 is GTSNPN and CDR2 is SVGIG (reference sequence). The CDR3 length is 15 residues. The CDR3 spells CAWRDNRGRWETQYF. The CDR3 DNA reads TGTGCCTGGAGAGACAACAGGGGACGATGGGAGACCCAGTACTTC.

The genes are TRBV12-3 or TRBV12-4 and TRBJ1-4; D is undetermined. The V end lost 5 bases, the J end lost 5 bases, and 9 bases lay between the germline ends. The CDR3 has 13 residues. For the CDR3, the DNA is TGTGCCAGCAGTCGGCAGTTGAATGAAAAACTGTTTTTT. The encoded protein is CASSRQLNEKLFF.

The CDR3 spells CASQYWATDTQYF. The CDR3 DNA sequence: TGTGCCAGTCAGTATTGGGCCACAGATACGCAGTATTTT. The rearrangement links TRBV5-4 to TRBJ2-3; D is ambiguous. The CDR3 spans 13 residues. V lost 8 bases and J lost 2, with 12 bases in between. From germline, CDR1 is SGHNT and CDR2 YYREEE (reference sequence).

This clone was seen a few times. The rearrangement joins TRBV19 to TRBJ2-3; D is unresolved. V lost 5 bases to trimming and J lost 1 base, with 10 bases between them. CDR1 is LNHDA and CDR2 is SQIVND in the germline V gene (reference sequence). The CDR3 runs 14 residues. In nucleotides, the CDR3 is TGTGCCAGTAGTCTGTTGGCGGGCACAGATACGCAGTATTTT. Protein sequence: CASSLLAGTDTQYF.

The sample holds a few counts of this clone. The CDR3, as DNA: TGTGCCAGCAGCCAGCCCCGTGAGGCCGGGGAGCTGTTTTTT. Translating gives CASSQPREAGELFF. The chain employs TRBV3-1 (or the pseudogene TRBV3-2) and TRBJ2-2; D ambiguous. Germline loops: CDR1 LGHDT, CDR2 YNNKEL (reference sequence). This CDR3 spans 14 amino acids. Trimming pared 3 bases from V and 6 bases from J, leaving 11 bases between.

V usage is TRBV4-1 and J usage is TRBJ1-3; D call uncertain. Trimming pared 2 bases from V and 0 bases from J, leaving 8 bases between. The CDR3 sequence is 15 residues long. Germline CDR1 is MGHRA and CDR2 is YSYEKL. CDR3 region: CASSQISLSGNTIYF. The CDR3 DNA reads TGCGCCAGCAGCCAAATAAGTCTCTCTGGAAACACCATATATTTT.

The CDR3 loop reads CASSPGQANQPQHF. CDR3 coding DNA: TGTGCCAGCTCACCAGGACAGGCTAATCAGCCCCAGCATTTT. The V call is TRBV18, the J call TRBJ1-5; TRBD1 aligns across 7 bases. The J segment lost 4 bases and the V segment lost 2 bases, leaving 2 bases of the junction unmatched. The length of the CDR3 is 14 residues. Germline CDR1 is KGHSH and CDR2 is LQKENI.

The chain recombines TRBV7-2 with TRBJ1-2; D perhaps matches TRBD1 (5 bases). Trimming removed 4 bases at V and 2 bases at J, with 14 bases between. The CDR3 spans 15 residues. Germline assignment: CDR1 SGHTA and CDR2 FQGNSA. DNA of the CDR3: TGTGCCAGCAGCTATAGTGGGGGGGAGAACTATGGCTACACCTTC. Its protein product is CASSYSGGENYGYTF.

The V call is TRBV3-1 (or the pseudogene TRBV3-2), the J call TRBJ1-5, with D hard to call. Germline CDR1 and CDR2: LGHDT and YNNKEL (reference sequence). This CDR3 contains 12 residues. V lost 1 base and J 5 bases, leaving 3 bases between the germline ends. The CDR3 bases are TGTGCCAGCAGCCAAGGTGATCAGCCCCAGCATTTT. It translates to CASSQGDQPQHF.

In its sample, this clone was seen a few times. The J gene is TRBJ1-5, the V gene TRBV28, with a possible D match to TRBD1 (5 bases). The CDR3 extends over 12 amino acids. The V and J ends lost 11 bases and 0 bases respectively, with 8 bases between them. CDR1 and CDR2 (germline): MDHEN, SYDVKM. DNA of the CDR3: TGTGCCGGAGGGGATAGCAATCAGCCCCAGCATTTT. Translating gives CAGGDSNQPQHF.

This chain connects TRBV6-5 to TRBJ2-2; TRBD2 aligns across 12 bases. This CDR3 is built from 15 residues. CDR1 and CDR2 from the germline V gene are MNHEY and SVGAGI. V was clipped by 5 bases and J by 5 bases; unmatched bases: 3. CDR3 DNA: TGTGCCAGCAGTCCTAGCGGGGGGGCTACCGGGGAGCTGTTTTTT. Translating it yields CASSPSGGATGELFF.

Only one count was recorded for this clone. This chain connects TRBV9 to TRBJ2-5; the D call may be TRBD1 or TRBD2 (5 bases each). Trimming stripped 0 bases from V and 7 bases from J, with 10 bases between. CDR1 and CDR2 from the germline V gene are SGDLS and YYNGEE. The CDR3 sequence is 13 residues long. The CDR3: CASSVEQAGTQYF. The CDR3 region has the DNA TGTGCCAGCAGCGTAGAACAGGCGGGGACCCAGTACTTC.

CDR3 bases: TGCGCCAGCAGCGGACAGGGTTCCGAGACCCAGTACTTC. Translating it yields CASSGQGSETQYF. This chain connects TRBV5-1 to TRBJ2-5; 8 nucleotides line up with TRBD1. V shed 4 bases, J shed 5 bases, and the junction held 4 bases outside the gene matches. There are 13 residues in the CDR3. Per the germline V gene, CDR1 is SGHRS and CDR2 is YFSETQ.

The chain carries TRBV24-1 and TRBJ2-1; D could derive from TRBD1 or TRBD2 (5 bases each). V dropped 4 bases and J dropped 7 bases, with 19 bases sitting between them. Germline assignment: CDR1 KGHDR and CDR2 SFDVKD. This CDR3 spans 16 amino acids. The CDR3 nucleotides are TGTGCCACCAGTGACCATGGGGGTGGGGCGGGTAATGAGCAGTTCTTC. Residues: CATSDHGGGAGNEQFF.

V gene TRBV6-5 combines with J gene TRBJ1-2; weak D call: TRBD1 (5 bases). V was trimmed by 7 bases and J by 7 bases, leaving 16 bases between them. CDR1 is MNHEY, CDR2 SVGAGI, per germline. The CDR3 extends over 13 amino acids. CDR3 sequence (DNA): TGTGCCAGCACCCGACAGAGCGCCGCTGGCTACACCTTC. This encodes CASTRQSAAGYTF.

This clone was seen a handful of times. CDR3 sequence (DNA): TGTGCCAGCAGCATCGGGACGGTCTCTGGAAACACCATATATTTT. It encodes CASSIGTVSGNTIYF. This rearrangement joins TRBV5-6 to TRBJ1-3, with a possible D match to TRBD1 (5 bases). In germline, CDR1 is SGHDT, CDR2 YYEEEE. This CDR3 has 15 residues. V was cut by 4 bases and J by 0 bases, with 11 bases left in between.

The rearrangement links TRBV24-1 to TRBJ1-5; no reliable D call. In germline, CDR1 is KGHDR, CDR2 SFDVKD. The CDR3 has 16 amino acids. V was shortened by 3 bases and J by 4 bases, with 15 bases between the two germline ends. In nucleotides, the CDR3 is TGTGCCACCAGTGATGTCCAGGCAGAACTAAATCAGCCCCAGCATTTT. Protein: CATSDVQAELNQPQHF.

The V call is TRBV9, the J call TRBJ2-5; TRBD1 matches at 7 bases. V dropped 4 bases and J dropped 1; count of bases not matched to a gene: 7. This CDR3 contains 15 residues. Per germline, CDR1 SGDLS and CDR2 YYNGEE. CDR3 DNA: TGTGCCAGCAGCACCTCGACAGGGCCCCAAGAGACCCAGTACTTC. Amino acid sequence: CASSTSTGPQETQYF.

This chain uses TRBV7-9 with TRBJ1-1, with a weak D call TRBD1 (5 bases). The CDR3 contains 16 residues. V was cut by 3 bases and J by 3 bases, with 17 bases left in between. Germline lookup yields CDR1 SEHNR and CDR2 FQNEAQ (reference sequence). In DNA, the CDR3 is TGTGCCAGCAGCTTTAGGAGCCGGGGAGGGGACACTGAAGCTTTCTTT. It specifies CASSFRSRGGDTEAFF.

This chain links TRBV11-1 with TRBJ2-1; D might be TRBD2 (5 bases). There are 16 residues in the CDR3. From germline, CDR1 is SGHAT and CDR2 FQDESV (reference sequence). The V end was cut by 5 bases, the J end by 1 base, with 15 bases between. CDR3 residues: CASSHGIGVSYNEQFF. CDR3 bases: TGTGCCAGCAGCCATGGGATCGGGGTATCCTACAATGAGCAGTTCTTC.

The chain couples TRBV30 to TRBJ1-1; D remains ambiguous. Germline V CDR1 and CDR2: GTSNPN, SVGIG (reference sequence). V lost 4 bases and J 4 bases, leaving 13 bases between the germline ends. The CDR3 length is 13 residues. This CDR3 is CAWKRFVSTEAFF. The CDR3, as DNA: TGTGCCTGGAAAAGGTTTGTCTCCACTGAAGCTTTCTTT.

This clone was seen only once. This chain links TRBV18 with TRBJ2-5, with D perhaps TRBD1 (6 bases). Germline CDR1 and CDR2: KGHSH and LQKENI. V lost 3 bases, J lost 4 bases, and 9 bases lay in between. The CDR3 covers 13 residues. In DNA form, the CDR3 reads TGTGCCAGCTCACCGCAACAGGGAGAGACCCAGTACTTC. This codes for CASSPQQGETQYF.

This clone was detected only a few times. The gene calls are TRBV25-1 and TRBJ2-2; D might be TRBD1 or TRBD2, each matching 6 bases. Germline V gives CDR1 MGHDK, CDR2 SYGVNS. The V end was cut by 5 bases, the J end by 7 bases, with 26 bases between. This CDR3 comprises 18 residues. The CDR3 here is CASSPFLNRDGGNGELFF. CDR3 in DNA: TGTGCCAGCAGTCCCTTTTTAAACAGGGACGGGGGTAACGGGGAGCTGTTTTTT.

This clone showed up just a few times. V is TRBV5-1 and J is TRBJ2-2; 7 bases fit TRBD2. The germline gives CDR1 SGHRS, CDR2 YFSETQ. There are 14 residues in the CDR3. With 6 bases clipped from V and 3 bases from J, the junction kept 5 bases outside the gene matches. The CDR3 region has the DNA TGCGCCAGCAAGCGGGGTCTGGACACCGGGGAGCTGTTTTTT. Its protein product is CASKRGLDTGELFF.

V and J are TRBV6-6 and TRBJ2-5; 11 bases line up with TRBD2. This CDR3 spans 15 amino acids. Per the germline V gene, CDR1 is MNHNY and CDR2 is SVGAGI (reference sequence). The junction had 5 bases not matched to a gene; V was cut back by 5 bases and J by 3 bases. The CDR3 DNA reads as TGTGCCAGCAGTATTCTAGCGGGGGGTAAAGAGACCCAGTACTTC. It translates to CASSILAGGKETQYF.

The table lists this clone with a few counts. The chain employs TRBV3-1 (or the pseudogene TRBV3-2) and TRBJ1-1; D gene ambiguous. The CDR3 has 14 amino acids. Germline CDR1 LGHDT, CDR2 YNNKEL (reference sequence). Trimming took 4 bases from V and 0 from J, leaving 9 bases between them. CDR3 in DNA: TGTGCCAGCAGCCCGACCTTCTTGAACACTGAAGCTTTCTTT. Amino acid sequence: CASSPTFLNTEAFF.